This T cell receptor beta chain was captured in a study of a mutant IDH1 vaccine in newly diagnosed glioma. The wider study: Vaccine dosing followed radiotherapy by 4-6 weeks, or accompanied temozolomide cycles. Earlier therapy was either radiotherapy, temozolomide, or both, and most got both. The study held visit V12 at week 35 and visit V13 at week 47.

The time point: week 35, safety follow-up. Doses comprised 300 ug of mutant IDH1 20-mer peptide each, plus topical imiquimod. For this clone: Antigen specificity is unknown.

Only in-frame clones appear in the TCRdb table, and some are missing; sequencing was by immunoSEQ multiplex PCR. The sample lists 30,000 to 40,000 clones; around 84% were seen once. Study-wide points: Whatever changes occurred in top peripheral T cell clonotypes seemed unrelated to pseudoprogression.

The source material was PBMCs, sampled from a glioma patient whose treatment included an IDH1 peptide vaccine. The TCR originated in a woman under 30 with glioma.

The CDR3 spells CASSLAVGSGGYTF. The CDR3 DNA follows: TGCGCCAGCAGCTTGGCCGTGGGTTCTGGAGGCTACACCTTC. This chain connects TRBV5-1 to TRBJ1-2; D not certain. The CDR3 consists of 14 residues. Per the germline V gene, CDR1 is SGHRS and CDR2 is YFSETQ. V gave up 0 bases and J gave up 8 bases, with 14 bases separating them. Full variable domain (missing parts from reference TRBV5-1 and TRBJ1-2): KAGVTQTPRYLIKTRGQQVTLSCSPISGHRSVSWYQQTPGQGLQFLFEYFSETQRNKGNFPGRFSGRQFSNSRSEMNVSTLELGDSALYLCASSLAVGSGGYTFGSGTRLTVV.